Listed here are 14 T cell receptor beta chains from one sample, sequenced in a study of blood T cell repertoires in COVID-19. Clones were read by immunoSEQ multiplex PCR, and TCRdb kept only the in-frame ones, dropping some. The data hold 190,000 or so clones, with 70% to 85% observed a single time. Sequenced sample: peripheral blood. The receptors derive from a human donor with acute or convalescent COVID-19. The donor label of this sample is uncertain.

The chain links TRBV10-3 to TRBJ2-4, with 8 bases lining up with TRBD2. With 10 bases clipped from V and 5 bases from J, the junction kept 4 bases outside the gene matches. From germline, CDR1 is ENHRY and CDR2 SYGVKD. The CDR3 runs to 12 residues. The DNA of the CDR3 is TGTGCCACCAGCGGGAGCCAAAACATTCAGTACTTC. This gives the protein CATSGSQNIQYF.

The rearrangement links TRBV5-1 to TRBJ2-7; 9 nucleotides agree with TRBD2. In germline, CDR1 is SGHRS, CDR2 YFSETQ. V was clipped by 3 bases and J by 6 bases; unmatched bases: 10. The CDR3 is 15 residues long. The chain's CDR3 is CASSYSGSDLGEQYF. The CDR3 region has the DNA TGCGCCAGCAGCTATAGCGGGAGTGATCTAGGCGAGCAGTACTTC.

The chain carries TRBV9 and TRBJ2-2; 14 bases fit TRBD2. With V trimmed by 0 bases and J by 7 bases, 14 bases remained unmatched. The CDR3 runs 20 residues. CDR1 SGDLS and CDR2 YYNGEE come from the germline V gene. CDR3 DNA sequence: TGTGCCAGCAGCGTAGCAGGTCGTGGACTAGCGGGAGGACGGGGCGGGGAGCTGTTTTTT. Residues: CASSVAGRGLAGGRGGELFF.

The table lists this clone with a count of one. The chain combines TRBV21-1 with TRBJ2-7; the table names TRBD2, a call not compared with the DNA. TRBV21-1 is a documented pseudogene. The CDR3 spans 15 residues. The CDR3 DNA follows: TGTGCCAGCAGTCTCTATCCCACTAGAAGGTACGAGCAGTACTTC. Translated, it gives CASSLYPTRRYEQYF.

The rearrangement links TRBV5-5 to TRBJ1-2; 8 nucleotides match TRBD1. V shed 0 bases, J shed 4 bases, and the junction held 5 bases outside the gene matches. The CDR3 totals 15 residues. Per germline, CDR1 SGHKS and CDR2 YYEKEE (reference sequence). This CDR3 reads CASSLEWTGSYGYTF. CDR3 nucleotides: TGTGCCAGCAGCTTGGAGTGGACAGGGTCCTATGGCTACACCTTC.

The chain recombines TRBV14 with TRBJ1-1; 7 bases agree with TRBD1. The germline CDR1 and CDR2 sequences are SGHDN and FVKESK. This CDR3 contains 15 residues. The ends lost 2 bases at V and 6 bases at J; junction bases unmatched: 9. This CDR3 is CASSQYDRVSAEAFF. CDR3 DNA: TGTGCCAGCAGCCAATATGACAGGGTAAGCGCTGAAGCTTTCTTT. The full variable domain, in which reference TRBV14 and TRBJ1-1 provide the parts outside the CDR3, is EAGVTQFPSHSVIEKGQTVTLRCDPISGHDNLYWYRRVMGKEIKFLLHFVKESKQDESGMPNNRFLAERTGGTYSTLKVQPAELEDSGVYFCASSQYDRVSAEAFFGQGTRLTVV.

This chain links TRBV5-1 with TRBJ1-1; D is ambiguous. Trimming took 3 bases from V and 0 from J, leaving 18 bases between them. CDR3 size: 17 residues. Germline loops: CDR1 SGHRS, CDR2 YFSETQ. CDR3 protein: CASSSPWAEDLNTEAFF. The CDR3 bases are TGCGCCAGCAGCTCCCCCTGGGCGGAGGATCTGAACACTGAAGCTTTCTTT. The whole variable domain, filled in from reference TRBV5-1 and TRBJ1-1, reads KAGVTQTPRYLIKTRGQQVTLSCSPISGHRSVSWYQQTPGQGLQFLFEYFSETQRNKGNFPGRFSGRQFSNSRSEMNVSTLELGDSALYLCASSSPWAEDLNTEAFFGQGTRLTVV.

The V and J genes are TRBV5-6 and TRBJ1-3; D may be TRBD1 (5 bases). CDR3 length: 15 amino acids. V was cut by 6 bases and J by 1 base, with 14 bases left in between. Germline loops: CDR1 SGHDT, CDR2 YYEEEE. Here the CDR3 DNA reads TGTGCCAGCACCCCAGGCAAGGGGTCTGGAAACACCATATATTTT. Its translation: CASTPGKGSGNTIYF.

In this sample, this clone turned up once. The chain recombines TRBV2 with TRBJ1-2; TRBD1 aligns across 9 bases. CDR3 size: 16 residues. From germline, CDR1 is SNHLY and CDR2 FYNNEI. Germline trimming cut 5 bases from V and 6 bases from J; bases unmatched to any gene: 13. The CDR3 region has the DNA TGTGCCAGCAGTACCACCGGGACAGGGTTGATCCATGGCTACACCTTC. Translation: CASSTTGTGLIHGYTF.

This chain joins TRBV19 and TRBJ2-3, with 9 nucleotides matching TRBD2. In germline, CDR1 is LNHDA, CDR2 SQIVND (reference sequence). The length of the CDR3 is 16 residues. V shed 3 bases, J shed 1 base, and the junction held 5 bases outside the gene matches. The CDR3 reads CASSMTSGGGTDTQYF. The CDR3 DNA reads TGTGCCAGTAGTATGACTAGCGGTGGCGGCACAGATACGCAGTATTTT. The whole variable domain, filled in from reference TRBV19 and TRBJ2-3, reads DGGITQSPKYLFRKEGQNVTLSCEQNLNHDAMYWYRQDPGQGLRLIYYSQIVNDFQKGDIAEGYSVSREKKESFPLTVTSAQKNPTAFYLCASSMTSGGGTDTQYFGPGTRLTVL.

This clone was found a few times. The chain joins TRBV6-5 to TRBJ2-1, with 8 bases lining up with TRBD2. The V segment lost 6 bases and the J segment 7 bases; nucleotides outside the gene matches: 11. The CDR3 is 15 amino acids. Per the germline V gene, CDR1 is MNHEY and CDR2 is SVGAGI. CDR3 residues: CASSRSGRAPNEQFF. DNA for the CDR3: TGTGCCAGCAGCCGCAGCGGGAGAGCTCCTAATGAGCAGTTCTTC.

The CDR3 loop is CASSLRDRIYEQYF. In nucleotides, the CDR3 is TGTGCCAGCAGCTTGAGAGACAGGATCTACGAGCAGTACTTC. The chain recombines TRBV7-9 with TRBJ2-7; TRBD1 is a possible D gene (6 bases). The V end was cut by 3 bases, the J end by 3 bases, with 12 bases between. Looked up from germline, CDR1 is SEHNR and CDR2 is FQNEAQ (reference sequence). This CDR3 is built from 14 residues.

In this sample, this clone turned up once. V usage is TRBV7-2 and J usage is TRBJ1-5; a possible D gene is TRBD1 (6 bases). Trimming took off 2 bases at V and 6 bases at J, with 14 bases between the two ends. Per germline, CDR1 SGHTA and CDR2 FQGNSA. CDR3 size: 15 residues. The CDR3 sequence: CASSLREGESQPQHF. In DNA, the CDR3 is TGTGCCAGCAGCTTAAGGGAGGGGGAGAGTCAGCCCCAGCATTTT.

The chain couples TRBV7-2 to TRBJ1-2, with D unresolved. V was cut by 1 base and J by 8 bases, with 11 bases left in between. This CDR3 has 13 residues. CDR1 is SGHTA, CDR2 FQGNSA, per germline. The CDR3 sequence is CASSLEYLGGYTF. The CDR3 DNA sequence: TGTGCCAGCAGCTTAGAATACCTAGGAGGCTACACCTTC.